Following are 8 T cell receptor beta chains from one sample sequenced in a study of shared clonotypes between healthy human individuals. Repertoires were generated with immunoSEQ multiplex PCR, while TCRdb's copy carries only in-frame clones and drops some. The sample consists of more than 2 million clones, about 95% of them appearing once. Input material: naive CD4+ T cells sorted from blood. Subset of the sample: CD45RA+ positively selected. These receptors were taken from a man aged 18 to 29 in good health.

The J gene is TRBJ2-7, the V gene TRBV5-4, with 7 bases that match TRBD1. J gave up 13 bases and V 0 bases, and 13 bases lay outside the gene matches. Germline V gene lookup returns CDR1 SGHNT and CDR2 YYREEE (reference sequence). This CDR3 comprises 14 residues. CDR3: CASSLEGAFRNVYF. The DNA of the CDR3 is TGTGCCAGCAGCTTGGAGGGGGCTTTTCGAAATGTTTACTTC.

V gene TRBV5-1 combines with J gene TRBJ2-1; 8 positions match TRBD2. Per the germline V gene, CDR1 is SGHRS and CDR2 is YFSETQ. J gave up 6 bases and V 8 bases, and 7 bases lay outside the gene matches. The CDR3 spans 13 residues. The CDR3 DNA reads as TGCGCCAGTAACACGGGAGGGCCCAATGAGCAGTTCTTC. It translates to CASNTGGPNEQFF.

The V call is TRBV7-6, the J call TRBJ1-3; maybe TRBD1 (6 bases). Germline CDR1 reads SGHVS; CDR2 reads FNYEAQ. V gave up 8 bases and J gave up 0 bases, with 8 bases separating them. The CDR3 totals 13 residues. CDR3 region: CASGGGSGNTIYF. The CDR3 DNA follows: TGTGCCAGCGGAGGGGGCTCTGGAAACACCATATATTTT.

This chain uses TRBV5-3 with TRBJ1-4, with D possibly matching TRBD1 (6 bases). TRBV5-3 is an open reading frame whose function is uncertain. The CDR3 runs to 15 residues. Trimming removed 1 base from V and 5 bases from J, with 12 bases in between. The CDR3 sequence: CARSLNREGNEKLFF. CDR3 DNA sequence: TGTGCCAGAAGCTTGAACAGGGAGGGGAATGAAAAACTGTTTTTT.

The chain recombines TRBV7-2 with TRBJ1-4; 12 bases fit TRBD1. This CDR3 has 18 amino acids. Trimming took 2 bases from V and 10 from J; bases not matched to a gene: 14. The germline gives CDR1 SGHTA, CDR2 FQGNSA. DNA of the CDR3: TGTGCCAGCAGCTTATACGGGACAGGGGGCGAGGTAACGCGAAAACTGTTTTTT. This encodes CASSLYGTGGEVTRKLFF.

As regards this clone: This same CDR3 is encoded by further DNA sequences in the sample. The CDR3 sequence is CASSVGYGYTF. Written as DNA, the CDR3 is TGTGCCAGCAGTGTGGGATATGGCTACACCTTC. This sequence joins TRBV25-1 and TRBJ1-2; D is ambiguous. The V end was cut by 4 bases, the J end by 5 bases, with 5 bases between. This CDR3 has 11 residues. Per germline, CDR1 MGHDK and CDR2 SYGVNS.

The V and J genes are TRBV2 and TRBJ1-5; TRBD1 agrees at 9 bases. CDR1 is SNHLY and CDR2 is FYNNEI in the germline V gene. This CDR3 is 15 amino acids long. V was clipped by 6 bases and J by 1 base; unmatched bases: 4. The DNA of the CDR3 is TGTGCCAGCAGGCTACAGGGGGCGAGCAATCAGCCCCAGCATTTT. Its protein product is CASRLQGASNQPQHF.

The V and J genes are TRBV7-9 and TRBJ2-2, with 7 bases that match TRBD1. The CDR3 loop spans 15 amino acids. Germline CDR1 and CDR2: SEHNR and FQNEAQ (reference sequence). V dropped 8 bases and J dropped 2; count of bases not matched to a gene: 8. This chain's CDR3 is CASGSKGANTGELFF. CDR3 sequence (DNA): TGTGCCAGCGGGTCTAAGGGGGCAAACACCGGGGAGCTGTTTTTT. The variable domain in full, with the rest retrieved from reference TRBV7-9 and TRBJ2-2, is DTGVSQNPRHKITKRGQNVTFRCDPISEHNRLYWYRQTLGQGPEFLTYFQNEAQLEKSRLLSDRFSAERPKGSFSTLEIQRTEQGDSAMYLCASGSKGANTGELFFGEGSRLTVL.